The 21 T cell receptor beta chains below were found in one sample sequenced in a study of T cell responses to AZD1222 COVID-19 vaccine. Clones were read by immunoSEQ multiplex PCR, and TCRdb kept only the in-frame ones, dropping some. The table has about 69,000 clones, 80% seen once. The source material was peripheral blood, sampled 28 days after the second AZD1222 dose. The origin of the receptors is an adult who received the AZD1222 COVID-19 vaccine.

The rearrangement joins TRBV6-1 to TRBJ1-6; no clear D. The germline CDR1 and CDR2 sequences are MNHNS and SASEGT. The CDR3 contains 14 residues. V was shortened by 2 bases and J by 7 bases, with 9 bases between the two germline ends. CDR3 in amino acids: CASSENWPNSPLHF. CDR3 DNA: TGTGCCAGCAGTGAAAATTGGCCCAATTCACCCCTCCACTTT.

The chain recombines TRBV2 with TRBJ2-3, with 8 bases aligning to TRBD1. Unmatched junction bases numbered 5, after V lost 5 bases and J lost 4 bases. The CDR3 is 14 amino acids. Germline V CDR1 and CDR2: SNHLY, FYNNEI. CDR3 loop: CASSPETGADTQYF. The DNA of the CDR3 is TGTGCCAGCAGTCCAGAGACAGGGGCAGATACGCAGTATTTT.

The chain uses TRBV29-1 and TRBJ2-5; 11 bases map to TRBD1. The CDR3 spans 15 residues. V was pared by 4 bases and J by 6 bases, with 10 bases of the junction left unmatched. Germline V gene sequence: CDR1 SQVTM, CDR2 ANQGSEA. In DNA, the CDR3 is TGCAGCGTTGCCACCGGGACAGGGGGAGGAAAGACCCAGTACTTC. Amino acid sequence: CSVATGTGGGKTQYF.

The J gene is TRBJ1-5, the V gene TRBV2, with D unclear. Trimming took 4 bases from V and 11 from J, leaving 15 bases between them. Germline V gene data show CDR1 as SNHLY and CDR2 as FYNNEI. The CDR3 is 13 residues long. CDR3 loop: CASSVGATETQHF. CDR3 sequence (DNA): TGTGCCAGCAGTGTAGGCGCCACAGAGACCCAGCATTTT.

The chain carries TRBV29-1 and TRBJ1-3; a weak D match, TRBD1 (5 bases). Deletions cut 2 bases from V and 2 bases from J, with 7 bases between. The CDR3 has 13 residues. Germline V gene data show CDR1 as SQVTM and CDR2 as ANQGSEA. CDR3 DNA: TGCAGCGTTGAATGGGGGGCTGGAAACACCATATATTTT. This sequence encodes CSVEWGAGNTIYF.

The rearrangement joins TRBV4-2 to TRBJ2-5; 9 bases are shared with TRBD2. The CDR3 covers 16 residues. The trim removed 0 bases at V and 4 bases at J, leaving 6 bases unmatched. CDR1 and CDR2 from the germline V gene are LGHNA and YNFKEQ. DNA for the CDR3: TGTGCCAGCAGCCAAGATCGGTCTAGCGGGGTAGAGACCCAGTACTTC. Translated: CASSQDRSSGVETQYF.

This clone was seen more than once but under ten times. V is TRBV7-9 and J is TRBJ2-1, with 9 bases matching TRBD2. With V trimmed by 0 bases and J by 0 bases, 9 bases remained unmatched. This CDR3 is built from 19 residues. Germline loops: CDR1 SEHNR, CDR2 FQNEAQ (reference sequence). CDR3 protein: CASSLARGLAGNSYNEQFF. CDR3 sequence (DNA): TGTGCCAGCAGCTTAGCTCGTGGGCTAGCGGGGAACTCCTACAATGAGCAGTTCTTC.

The chain recombines TRBV18 with TRBJ1-1; D may be TRBD1 (5 bases). The CDR3 has 14 amino acids. Trimming pared 1 base from V and 3 bases from J, leaving 9 bases between. Germline loops: CDR1 KGHSH, CDR2 LQKENI. The CDR3 DNA is TGTGCCAGCTCACCACTGGTCAGGGACACTGAAGCTTTCTTT. It specifies CASSPLVRDTEAFF.

This chain links TRBV6-5 with TRBJ1-2; D is ambiguous. The CDR3 runs to 15 residues. The V end was cut by 6 bases, the J end by 4 bases, with 18 bases between. Germline V gene lookup returns CDR1 MNHEY and CDR2 SVGAGI. The CDR3 sequence: CASRSLERVLYGYTF. CDR3 nucleotide sequence: TGTGCCAGCAGGTCACTCGAACGGGTCCTCTATGGCTACACCTTC.

The chain uses TRBV9 and TRBJ1-6; D is unresolved. Germline values: CDR1 SGDLS, CDR2 YYNGEE. The CDR3 loop spans 14 amino acids. The germline V and J ends were trimmed by 0 bases and 10 bases, with 11 bases remaining between them. CDR3 in amino acids: CASSVDYNSSPLHF. DNA of the CDR3: TGTGCCAGCAGCGTAGATTACAATTCGTCACCCCTCCACTTT.

The chain uses TRBV19 and TRBJ2-5; D possibly uses TRBD1 or TRBD2 (6 bases each). Germline V gene lookup returns CDR1 LNHDA and CDR2 SQIVND (reference sequence). This CDR3 has 15 residues. Trimming took 1 base from V and 5 from J, leaving 14 bases between them. Here the CDR3 reads CASSIGGGHQETQYF. CDR3 DNA: TGTGCCAGTAGTATAGGAGGGGGGCATCAGGAGACCCAGTACTTC. Based on the CDR3 plus reference TRBV19 and TRBJ2-5, the full variable domain is DGGITQSPKYLFRKEGQNVTLSCEQNLNHDAMYWYRQDPGQGLRLIYYSQIVNDFQKGDIAEGYSVSREKKESFPLTVTSAQKNPTAFYLCASSIGGGHQETQYFGPGTRLLVL.

This clone occurred a few times. Additional DNA sequences in this sample encode the identical CDR3. The chain links TRBV24-1 to TRBJ2-1; 8 nucleotides agree with TRBD1. V was pared by 3 bases and J by 0 bases, with 3 bases of the junction left unmatched. The CDR3 sequence is 16 residues long. Germline loops: CDR1 KGHDR, CDR2 SFDVKD. The CDR3 DNA reads TGTGCCACCAGTGATCCTACAGGGGGCTCCTACAATGAGCAGTTCTTC. Its protein product is CATSDPTGGSYNEQFF.

V and J are TRBV9 and TRBJ2-5; D is perhaps TRBD2 (5 bases). CDR3 length equals 17 residues. Germline V lookup: CDR1 SGDLS, CDR2 YYNGEE. The V end was cut by 0 bases, the J end by 0 bases, with 15 bases between. The CDR3 bases are TGTGCCAGCAGCGTAGGTACTCGGAGCGGACACCAAGAGACCCAGTACTTC. It codes for CASSVGTRSGHQETQYF.

The rearrangement links TRBV7-2 to TRBJ2-3; D gene ambiguous. Looked up from germline, CDR1 is SGHTA and CDR2 is FQGNSA. The V end lost 0 bases, the J end lost 3 bases, and 7 bases lay between the germline ends. This CDR3 region has 14 residues. DNA of the CDR3: TGTGCCAGCAGCTTAGCGGGAACTACAGATACGCAGTATTTT. It codes for CASSLAGTTDTQYF.

The chain couples TRBV5-1 to TRBJ1-1; 9 bases fit TRBD1. Germline V gene lookup returns CDR1 SGHRS and CDR2 YFSETQ. The CDR3 totals 14 residues. Trimming removed 5 bases from V and 6 bases from J; junction bases left unmatched: 8. The CDR3 reads CASRKGQGIPEAFF. Here the CDR3 DNA reads TGCGCCAGCAGAAAGGGACAGGGAATCCCTGAAGCTTTCTTT.

The rearrangement joins TRBV7-8 to TRBJ2-3; D is uncertain. This CDR3 comprises 13 residues. V was shortened by 0 bases and J by 6 bases, with 7 bases between the two germline ends. Germline-derived CDR1 and CDR2 are SGHVS and FQNEAQ. Here the CDR3 reads CASSLALRDTQYF. CDR3 in DNA: TGTGCCAGCAGCTTAGCGCTGAGGGATACGCAGTATTTT. The complete variable domain, with remaining parts taken from reference TRBV7-8 and TRBJ2-3, reads GAGVSQSPRYKVAKRGQDVALRCDPISGHVSLFWYQQALGQGPEFLTYFQNEAQLDKSGLPSDRFFAERPEGSVSTLKIQRTQQEDSAVYLCASSLALRDTQYFGPGTRLTVL.

V gene TRBV27 combines with J gene TRBJ2-3, with TRBD2 identical over 11 bases. The V and J ends lost 6 bases and 3 bases, in that order; junction bases with no gene match: 8. Germline CDR1 is MNHEY and CDR2 is SMNVEV (reference sequence). The CDR3 covers 16 residues. The CDR3 protein is CASSFLGTSGTDTQYF. The CDR3 DNA is TGTGCCAGCAGCTTCCTCGGGACTAGCGGTACAGATACGCAGTATTTT.

The V call is TRBV5-3, the J call TRBJ1-3, with no clear D. TRBV5-3 is marked as an open reading frame, function uncertain. The CDR3 spans 15 residues. V was cut by 5 bases and J by 0 bases, with 12 bases left in between. CDR3 residues: CARRSANVSGNTIYF. CDR3 DNA: TGTGCCAGAAGGTCGGCCAATGTCTCTGGAAACACCATATATTTT.

The chain uses TRBV5-1 and TRBJ2-1; weak D call: TRBD2 (7 bases). Trimming shortened V by 0 bases and J by 4 bases, and 11 bases separated the two germline ends. The V gene's germline CDR1 is SGHRS and CDR2 YFSETQ. The CDR3 spans 15 residues. The CDR3 here is CASSLVRGPYNEQFF. The CDR3 DNA sequence: TGCGCCAGCAGCTTGGTGCGGGGGCCATACAATGAGCAGTTCTTC.

This clone was picked up a small number of times. This chain joins TRBV18 and TRBJ1-4; no definite D call. V was cut by 2 bases and J by 0 bases, with 4 bases left in between. Germline V gives CDR1 KGHSH, CDR2 LQKENI. CDR3 length equals 14 residues. The DNA for the CDR3 is TGTGCCAGCTCACCAGGGACAACTAATGAAAAACTGTTTTTT. Translating it yields CASSPGTTNEKLFF. The variable domain in full, with the rest retrieved from reference TRBV18 and TRBJ1-4, is NAGVMQNPRHLVRRRGQEARLRCSPMKGHSHVYWYRQLPEEGLKFMVYLQKENIIDESGMPKERFSAEFPKEGPSILRIQQVVRGDSAAYFCASSPGTTNEKLFFGSGTQLSVL.

The chain combines TRBV4-3 with TRBJ2-3; D perhaps matches TRBD1 (6 bases). The CDR3 loop spans 17 amino acids. V was trimmed by 1 base and J by 2 bases, leaving 16 bases between them. CDR1 and CDR2 from the germline V gene are LGHNA and YSLEER. The CDR3, as DNA: TGCGCCAGCAGCCAAGGATGGACAGTGACTTTCACAGATACGCAGTATTTT. It is translated as CASSQGWTVTFTDTQYF.